The 20 T cell receptor beta chains presented below share a single source sample, sequenced in a study of blood T cells in healthy people across ages. Primed by a sample-barcoded 5' primer and a J-beta primer mix, a second PCR proceeded for roughly 6 to 12 cycles. TCRdb fed the 5' RACE reads into MiXCR, producing one record per CDR3 protein. The repertoire holds about 780,000 distinct CDR3 sequences, with under 30% as singletons. These records were also assigned to another study, of T cells of mothers and their children.

The sequenced sample consisted of blood. These receptors originate from a boy between 5 and 17 years old in good health.

This chain links TRBV6-2 or TRBV6-3 with TRBJ2-5, with D perhaps matching TRBD1 or TRBD2 (7 bases each). The V gene's germline CDR1 is MNHEY and CDR2 SVGEGT. The CDR3 is made up of 13 amino acids. V lost 7 bases and J 5 bases, leaving 14 bases between the germline ends. The CDR3 bases are TGTGCCAGCACGCCGCAGGGGGGGGAGACCCAGTACTTC. It codes for CASTPQGGETQYF.

In its sample, this clonotype was seen a few times. The rearrangement links TRBV5-1 to TRBJ2-3, with 12 bases aligning to TRBD2. Germline lookup yields CDR1 SGHRS and CDR2 YFSETQ. The CDR3 is 17 amino acids. V was clipped by 4 bases and J by 5 bases; unmatched bases: 11. The DNA of the CDR3 is TGCGCCAGCAGCATAGGACTAGCGGGGCCCGGTGGAGATACGCAGTATTTT. Translating gives CASSIGLAGPGGDTQYF.

J is TRBJ2-5 and V is TRBV5-1; possible D gene TRBD1, 6 bases. This CDR3 region has 16 residues. Per the germline V gene, CDR1 is SGHRS and CDR2 is YFSETQ. With 4 bases removed from V and 3 bases from J, the gap between germline ends came to 19 bases. This CDR3 is CASSLGQPREKETQYF. The CDR3 DNA reads TGCGCCAGCAGCCTAGGACAGCCAAGGGAGAAAGAGACCCAGTACTTC.

This clonotype appeared once. The genes are TRBV29-1 and TRBJ1-1; weak D call: TRBD1 (6 bases). The CDR3 runs 13 residues. Looked up from germline, CDR1 is SQVTM and CDR2 is ANQGSEA. The V end was cut by 3 bases, the J end by 5 bases, with 13 bases between. The DNA of the CDR3 is TGCAGCGTTGATAAGGAGGGGGGGACTGAAGCTTTCTTT. Amino acid sequence: CSVDKEGGTEAFF.

V is TRBV5-1 and J is TRBJ2-7, with D maybe TRBD1 (7 bases). The CDR3 extends over 15 amino acids. Looked up from germline, CDR1 is SGHRS and CDR2 is YFSETQ. V lost 4 bases to trimming and J lost 2 bases, with 16 bases between them. CDR3 in amino acids: CASSPTTGTPYEQYF. The CDR3 bases are TGCGCCAGCAGCCCAACGACAGGGACTCCCTACGAGCAGTACTTC.

The chain employs TRBV4-1 and TRBJ2-1; 10 nucleotides align to TRBD2. The assigned J gene may be wrong: the sequence end matches TRBJ2-7 better. Germline CDR1 MGHRA, CDR2 YSYEKL. This CDR3 contains 16 residues. The CDR3 sequence is CASSQLAGALIYEQYF. In DNA form, the CDR3 reads TGCGCCAGCAGCCAGCTAGCGGGGGCCTTAATATACGAGCAGTACTTC.

V gene TRBV7-3 combines with J gene TRBJ2-7; 7 bases are a match to TRBD1. The assigned J gene may be wrong: the sequence end matches TRBJ2-1 better. Looked up from germline, CDR1 is SGHTA and CDR2 is FQGTGA. This CDR3 is built from 15 residues. The CDR3 reads CASSLNEGAYNEQFF. In DNA, the CDR3 is TGTGCCAGCAGCTTAAACGAGGGGGCTTACAATGAGCAGTTCTTC.

The chain has TRBV6-1 and TRBJ1-4; 10 bases fit TRBD1. The V gene's germline CDR1 is MNHNS and CDR2 SASEGT. This CDR3 has 17 residues. J lost 0 bases, V lost 6 bases, and 7 bases had no gene match. The CDR3: CASRRDRGRATNEKLFF. CDR3 bases: TGTGCCAGCAGAAGGGACAGGGGTAGGGCAACTAATGAAAAACTGTTTTTT.

This clonotype was counted only a few times. The chain carries TRBV5-1 and TRBJ2-3, with D possibly being TRBD2 (7 bases). V shed 0 bases and J shed 2 bases, with 13 bases lying between them. The length of the CDR3 is 16 residues. Germline-derived CDR1 and CDR2 are SGHRS and YFSETQ. The CDR3 here is CASSLVGGLFTDTQYF. CDR3 coding DNA: TGCGCCAGCAGCTTGGTAGGGGGACTATTCACAGATACGCAGTATTTT.

This chain links TRBV11-2 with TRBJ1-1; D is undetermined. This CDR3 comprises 12 residues. V lost 1 base, J lost 7 bases, and 7 bases lay in between. The V gene's germline CDR1 is SGHAT and CDR2 FQNNGV. The CDR3 loop reads CASSLAGDEAFF. CDR3 nucleotide sequence: TGTGCCAGCAGCTTAGCAGGTGATGAAGCTTTCTTT.

This chain joins TRBV2 and TRBJ1-5, with 7 nucleotides matching TRBD1. The V gene's germline CDR1 is SNHLY and CDR2 FYNNEI. CDR3 size: 14 residues. The V gene end was trimmed by 5 bases and the J gene end by 3 bases; junction bases not matched to a gene: 4. CDR3 sequence: CASSSGQFNQPQHF. CDR3 DNA: TGTGCCAGCAGTTCGGGACAGTTCAATCAGCCCCAGCATTTT. Full variable domain (remainder filled in from reference TRBV2 and TRBJ1-5): EPEVTQTPSHQVTQMGQEVILRCVPISNHLYFYWYRQILGQKVEFLVSFYNNEISEKSEIFDDQFSVERPDGSNFTLKIRSTKLEDSAMYFCASSSGQFNQPQHFGDGTRLSIL.

J is TRBJ2-3 and V is TRBV5-1; possibly TRBD1 or TRBD2 for D (5 bases each). CDR3 length equals 14 residues. Germline CDR1 is SGHRS and CDR2 is YFSETQ. V shed 4 bases and J shed 5 bases, with 14 bases lying between them. In DNA, the CDR3 is TGCGCCAGCAGCACCGGGGCCCACGGAGATACGCAGTATTTT. It codes for CASSTGAHGDTQYF. Based on the CDR3 plus reference TRBV5-1 and TRBJ2-3, the full variable domain is KAGVTQTPRYLIKTRGQQVTLSCSPISGHRSVSWYQQTPGQGLQFLFEYFSETQRNKGNFPGRFSGRQFSNSRSEMNVSTLELGDSALYLCASSTGAHGDTQYFGPGTRLTVL.

This clonotype was seen more than once but under ten times. V and J are TRBV9 and TRBJ2-1; TRBD1 is a possible D gene (6 bases). Trimming stripped 1 base from V and 7 bases from J, with 12 bases between. This CDR3 has 14 amino acids. In germline, CDR1 is SGDLS, CDR2 YYNGEE. The CDR3 sequence is CASSVSQGFNEQFF. The DNA of the CDR3 is TGTGCCAGCAGCGTATCCCAGGGGTTTAATGAGCAGTTCTTC.

This chain links TRBV5-1 with TRBJ2-5, with TRBD1 as a possible D gene (5 bases). CDR1 SGHRS and CDR2 YFSETQ come from the germline V gene. Trimming left V 4 bases short and J 2 bases short, with 15 bases between. The CDR3 contains 15 residues. The CDR3: CASSIQTDSQETQYF. The CDR3 DNA reads as TGCGCCAGCAGCATCCAAACAGACAGTCAAGAGACCCAGTACTTC.

The gene calls are TRBV12-3 or TRBV12-4 and TRBJ2-5; unclear D gene. Trimming cost V 2 bases and J 3 bases, with 7 bases left between them. The CDR3 is 13 amino acids. The CDR3, as DNA: TGTGCCAGCAGTTTATGGGGAAAAGAGACCCAGTACTTC. Protein product: CASSLWGKETQYF.

This clonotype has ten or more counts. V and J are TRBV20-1 and TRBJ1-3; D is ambiguous. Per germline, CDR1 DFQATT and CDR2 SNEGSKA (reference sequence). V gave up 5 bases and J gave up 0 bases, with 11 bases separating them. This CDR3 has 14 residues. DNA for the CDR3: TGCAGTGCTTTGACCCCGGACTCTGGAAACACCATATATTTT. As protein: CSALTPDSGNTIYF.

The chain employs TRBV12-3 or TRBV12-4 and TRBJ2-1; D unclear. V shed 6 bases and J shed 12 bases, with 21 bases lying between them. The CDR3 consists of 14 residues. The CDR3 sequence: CASRTESWAMGQFF. The DNA of the CDR3 is TGTGCCAGCAGGACTGAATCATGGGCTATGGGGCAGTTCTTC.

Only a few counts were recorded for this clonotype. The chain recombines TRBV5-1 with TRBJ2-1; D not certain. Germline V CDR1 and CDR2: SGHRS, YFSETQ. The CDR3 is 14 residues long. The ends were cut back, 0 bases at V and 14 bases at J, with 18 bases in the middle. The CDR3 region is CASSLDLGSEGKFF. The CDR3 region has the DNA TGCGCCAGCAGCTTGGATCTAGGGTCCGAAGGGAAGTTCTTC.

The chain combines TRBV5-1 with TRBJ2-7, with 8 bases matching TRBD1. Trimming cost V 9 bases and J 3 bases; bases outside gene matches: 11. Germline loops: CDR1 SGHRS, CDR2 YFSETQ. This CDR3 has 14 residues. The DNA of the CDR3 is TGCGCCACGCCAGGACAGGGAGGTGGCTACGAGCAGTACTTC. Its translation is CATPGQGGGYEQYF.

The chain employs TRBV7-8 and TRBJ1-1; weak D call: TRBD1 (5 bases). Looked up from germline, CDR1 is SGHVS and CDR2 is FQNEAQ. The CDR3 is made up of 14 amino acids. V shed 5 bases and J shed 2 bases, with 12 bases lying between them. The CDR3 region has the DNA TGTGCCAGCAGCCACATTACAGGCAACACTGAAGCTTTCTTT. Protein product: CASSHITGNTEAFF. Using reference TRBV7-8 and TRBJ1-1 for the parts outside the CDR3, the full variable domain is GAGVSQSPRYKVAKRGQDVALRCDPISGHVSLFWYQQALGQGPEFLTYFQNEAQLDKSGLPSDRFFAERPEGSVSTLKIQRTQQEDSAVYLCASSHITGNTEAFFGQGTRLTVV.